The rows below give T cell receptor beta chains drawn from one sample of a study of blood T cell repertoires in COVID-19. Assay: immunoSEQ multiplex PCR; the TCRdb copy retains only in-frame clones and omits some. The sample has over 60,000 clones, more than 90% seen once. Source material: peripheral blood. The source is a man in his sixties with acute or convalescent COVID-19. Both conserved end residues are trimmed from each CDR3. Each record gives: V gene, J gene, CDR3 protein.

>TRBV7-2|TRBJ1-1
ASSSSRDTEAF
>TRBV4-1|TRBJ1-3
ASSQDAGGGNTIY
>TRBV9|TRBJ1-1
ASTQGAYTEAF
>TRBV18|TRBJ1-6
ASSPGGGDSPLH
>TRBV11-2|TRBJ1-1
ASSHGTGKGTEAF
>TRBV5-1|TRBJ1-1
ASCSSPGSMHLAF
>TRBV30|TRBJ1-5
AWSVRGASQPQH
>TRBV14|TRBJ1-2
ASSQNLDSYGYT
>TRBV7-9|TRBJ1-4
ASSLQVATNEKLF
>TRBV27|TRBJ2-7
ASSFRAGNYEQY
>TRBV6-5|TRBJ2-7
ASNEGATYEQY
>TRBV27|TRBJ2-7
ASSLSQGSGYEQY
>TRBV6-5|TRBJ1-3
ASSYSMLASGNTIY
>TRBV5-1|TRBJ1-3
ASSLAIGVGNTIY
>TRBV14|TRBJ2-2
ASSQAWGDRAIAGELF
>TRBV3-1/TRBV3-2|TRBJ2-5
ASTPTGPKETQY
>TRBV25-1|TRBJ2-3
AIAPGGTDTQY
>TRBV5-5|TRBJ2-7
ASSLSAATDYEQY
>TRBV11-2|TRBJ2-7
ASSPESQGTVLYEQY
>TRBV5-8|TRBJ1-2
ASSLDRSSYT
>TRBV6-6|TRBJ2-7
ASSLQGAPYEQY
>TRBV19|TRBJ2-4
ASSIGGHVTKNIQY
>TRBV2|TRBJ2-7
ASSPDRGASYEQY
>TRBV7-6|TRBJ2-3
ASSSSGRADTQY
>TRBV3-1/TRBV3-2|TRBJ1-3
ASSQEVGTGGNTIY
>TRBV6-5|TRBJ2-7
ASSWDSSYEQY
>TRBV10-3|TRBJ2-2
AISESTGGGTGELF
>TRBV6-6|TRBJ1-1
ASSQRTGNTEAF
>TRBV18|TRBJ1-5
ASSPTGQLNQPQH
>TRBV7-6|TRBJ2-2
ASTYGGLNTGELF
>TRBV4-1|TRBJ2-2
ASSLDRGLENTGELF
>TRBV5-1|TRBJ2-5
ASSEGTGKETQY
>TRBV29-1|TRBJ1-2
SVKDPGQGKGDT
>TRBV7-9|TRBJ2-7
ASSLRVGTGGVEQY
>TRBV9|TRBJ2-2
ASNPSSGGAGELF
>TRBV7-7|TRBJ1-5
ASSSDSGSNQPQH
>TRBV11-2|TRBJ1-4
ASSLDLQGWGEKLF